One and the same sample provided the 5 T cell receptor beta chains below, sequenced in a study of T cell responses to AZD1222 COVID-19 vaccine. The assay was immunoSEQ multiplex PCR, and TCRdb's table has in-frame clones only and misses some. The sample shows 90,000 to 130,000 clones, about 86% of them seen only once. Here the sequenced sample was peripheral blood, taken on day 0 of AZD1222 vaccination. The receptors derive from an adult in good health.

The V and J genes are TRBV4-1 and TRBJ2-7, with 11 bases fitting TRBD2. Germline CDR1 and CDR2: MGHRA and YSYEKL. The CDR3 covers 15 residues. Trimming at V came to 1 base and at J to 3 bases, leaving 2 bases not matched to a gene. CDR3 nucleotide sequence: TGCGCCAGCAGCCAAGGAGGGACTAGCGGCTACGAGCAGTACTTC. Amino acid sequence: CASSQGGTSGYEQYF.

The V and J genes are TRBV30 and TRBJ2-5; possibly TRBD1 or TRBD2 for D (5 bases each). This CDR3 is built from 14 residues. Germline V gene data show CDR1 as GTSNPN and CDR2 as SVGIG (reference sequence). V was pared by 2 bases and J by 5 bases, with 15 bases between. As DNA, the CDR3 is TGTGCCTGGAGTCCAGGGTCGGGGCGCGAGACCCAGTACTTC. As protein: CAWSPGSGRETQYF.

The rearrangement links TRBV5-1 to TRBJ1-1; D is undetermined. CDR3 size: 13 residues. Germline V gene data show CDR1 as SGHRS and CDR2 as YFSETQ. Trimming stripped 3 bases from V and 3 bases from J, with 9 bases between. Written as DNA, the CDR3 is TGCGCCAGCAGCTGGGAGGGAGACACTGAAGCTTTCTTT. Its translation is CASSWEGDTEAFF.

V and J are TRBV5-5 and TRBJ2-7, with D perhaps matching TRBD2 (5 bases). Germline V gene data show CDR1 as SGHKS and CDR2 as YYEKEE (reference sequence). The V and J ends lost 1 base and 6 bases respectively, with 11 bases between them. The CDR3 consists of 13 residues. CDR3 DNA: TGTGCCAGCAGCTTGTCCGGGCGGGCCGAGCAGTACTTC. It codes for CASSLSGRAEQYF.

The CDR3 spells CASSFGNTGFYGYTF. The CDR3 DNA follows: TGCGCCAGCAGCTTTGGGAATACAGGGTTCTATGGCTACACCTTC. The chain carries TRBV5-1 and TRBJ1-2; TRBD1 is a possible D gene (6 bases). The CDR3 extends over 15 amino acids. Per germline, CDR1 SGHRS and CDR2 YFSETQ. With 2 bases removed from V and 4 bases from J, the gap between germline ends came to 15 bases.